The subject of this entry is one T cell receptor beta chain. CDR1 SGHRS and CDR2 YFSETQ come from the germline V gene. The CDR3 is 15 amino acids. Trimming took 0 bases from V and 0 from J, leaving 9 bases between them. The sample originates from a study of radiotherapy plus CTLA-4 blockade in lung cancer. The data were produced by immunoSEQ multiplex PCR, yet TCRdb's version contains in-frame clones alone and is incomplete. Here the sample spans 40,000 to 50,000 clones, approximately 70% being singletons. V gene TRBV5-1 combines with J gene TRBJ1-1, with D perhaps matching TRBD1 (5 bases). The origin of this receptor is a human donor with non-small cell lung cancer who had stable disease on radiotherapy plus ipilimumab. The specimen was peripheral blood, collected from a patient treated with radiotherapy plus ipilimumab. The CDR3 reads CASSLVGGLNTEAFF. The DNA for the CDR3 is TGCGCCAGCAGCTTGGTCGGGGGGTTGAACACTGAAGCTTTCTTT.